The sequence of this T cell receptor beta chain was determined in a study of tumor-infiltrating lymphocytes in oesophageal squamous cell carcinoma. Germline V lookup: CDR1 SGHTA, CDR2 FQGNSA. Ends included, the CDR3 has 8 residues. In the case of this clonotype: The conserved closing phenylalanine or tryptophan is absent in this CDR3, likely reflecting a read error. The limits of the CDR3 on the DNA are not certain, so only TCRdb's listed CDR3 is given.

One entry per CDR3 protein, called by TCRdb with MiXCR from the PCR reads. This table holds 16,000 or so distinct CDR3 sequences, around 44% found once. The chain recombines TRBV7-2 with TRBJ2-5. Sequenced sample: esophageal tumor tissue. This TCR was recovered from a male donor with esophageal squamous cell carcinoma. The CDR3 protein is CASSGRLS.